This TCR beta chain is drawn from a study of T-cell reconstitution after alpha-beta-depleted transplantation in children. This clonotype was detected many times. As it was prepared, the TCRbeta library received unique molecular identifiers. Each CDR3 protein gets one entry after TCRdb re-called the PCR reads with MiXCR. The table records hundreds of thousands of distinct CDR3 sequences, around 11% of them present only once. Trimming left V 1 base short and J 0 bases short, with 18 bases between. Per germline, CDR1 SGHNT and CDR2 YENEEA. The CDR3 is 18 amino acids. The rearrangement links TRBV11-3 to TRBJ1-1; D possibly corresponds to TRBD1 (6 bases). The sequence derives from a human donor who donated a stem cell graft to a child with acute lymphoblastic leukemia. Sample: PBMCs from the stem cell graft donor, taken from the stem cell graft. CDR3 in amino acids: CASSLGRGRLIMNTEAFF. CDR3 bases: TGTGCCAGCAGCTTAGGGAGGGGGAGACTCATCATGAACACTGAAGCTTTCTTT. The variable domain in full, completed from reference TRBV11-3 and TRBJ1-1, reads EAGVVQSPRYKIIEKKQPVAFWCNPISGHNTLYWYLQNLGQGPELLIRYENEEAVDDSQLPKDRFSAERLKGVDSTLKIQPAELGDSAVYLCASSLGRGRLIMNTEAFFGQGTRLTVV.